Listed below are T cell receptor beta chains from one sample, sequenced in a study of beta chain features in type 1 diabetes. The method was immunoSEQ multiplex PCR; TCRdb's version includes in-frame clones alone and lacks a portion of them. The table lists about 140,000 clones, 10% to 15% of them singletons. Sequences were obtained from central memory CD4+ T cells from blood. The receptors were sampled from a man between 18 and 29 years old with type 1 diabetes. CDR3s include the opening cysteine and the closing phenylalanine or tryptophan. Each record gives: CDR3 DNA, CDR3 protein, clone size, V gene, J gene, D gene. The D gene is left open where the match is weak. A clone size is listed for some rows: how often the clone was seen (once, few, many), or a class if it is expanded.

TGTGCCAGCAGTGAGGAGGGGACAGATACGCAGTATTTT,CASSEEGTDTQYF,few,TRBV6-1,TRBJ2-3,NA
TGTGCCAGCAGCGTAGCTACAACTGAAGCTTTCTTT,CASSVATTEAFF,few,TRBV9,TRBJ1-1,NA
TGTGCCATCAGTGAGGCGACGGGGGAGACCCAGTACTTC,CAISEATGETQYF,NA,TRBV10-3,TRBJ2-5,NA
TGCGCCAGCAGCTCCGGGGGGCCGGGAGATACGCAGTATTTT,CASSSGGPGDTQYF,few,TRBV5-1,TRBJ2-3,NA
TGTGCCAGCAGTGCCGCGGGGGCCACAGATACGCAGTATTTT,CASSAAGATDTQYF,many,TRBV6-1,TRBJ2-3,NA
TGTGCCAGCACCCAAGGAGAGAGGGGCTACACCTTC,CASTQGERGYTF,few,TRBV6-6,TRBJ1-2,NA
TGTGCCTGGACTCCTACTTGGCGAGCGGGGGTCACAGATACGCAGTATTTT,CAWTPTWRAGVTDTQYF,NA,TRBV30,TRBJ2-3,TRBD2
TGTGCCAGCAGCCCTCTTAGCGGGGAAAGCCTGACCCAGTACTTC,CASSPLSGESLTQYF,NA,TRBV4-2,TRBJ2-5,TRBD2
TGTGCCAGCAGATCCGAGTACCAAGAGACCCAGTACTTC,CASRSEYQETQYF,NA,TRBV6-5,TRBJ2-5,NA
TGTGCCAGCAGTCGGGGACTTGCTGGAAACACCATATATTTT,CASSRGLAGNTIYF,few,TRBV11-2,TRBJ1-3,NA
TGTGCCTGGAGTGTAGGAATGCAAGAGACCCAGTACTTC,CAWSVGMQETQYF,few,TRBV30,TRBJ2-5,NA
TGTGCCAGCAGCGTATCGGGGGGTCAGCCCCAGCATTTT,CASSVSGGQPQHF,NA,TRBV9,TRBJ1-5,NA
TGTGCCAGCAGCCAAGGGACAGCTGGTGGCTACGAGCAGTACTTC,CASSQGTAGGYEQYF,NA,TRBV28,TRBJ2-7,TRBD1
TGCGCCAGCAGCCCTCGGACAGGGGCCTACGAGCAGTACTTC,CASSPRTGAYEQYF,NA,TRBV5-1,TRBJ2-7,TRBD1
TGCGCCAGCCGCTCGGGGGCCGGGGGAGATACGCAGTATTTT,CASRSGAGGDTQYF,NA,TRBV5-1,TRBJ2-3,NA
TGTGCCAGTAGTTCCGGACTAGCGGGGGAAGAGACCCAGTACTTC,CASSSGLAGEETQYF,NA,TRBV19,TRBJ2-5,TRBD2
TGCGCCAGCAGCTTAGTTTTGACAGGGGGCGGAGAGACCCAGTACTTC,CASSLVLTGGGETQYF,NA,TRBV5-1,TRBJ2-5,TRBD1
TGTGCCTGGGCCCTCACTAGCGGGACCCAGTACTTC,CAWALTSGTQYF,NA,TRBV30,TRBJ2-5,TRBD2
TGCGCCAGCAGCCAAGTGATTACAGTCCAAGAGACCCAGTACTTC,CASSQVITVQETQYF,few,TRBV4-1,TRBJ2-5,NA